The rows below give T cell receptor beta chains drawn from one sample of a study of blood T cell repertoires in COVID-19. Here immunoSEQ multiplex PCR was the method, and the copy in TCRdb shows in-frame clones only, minus some. The sample includes a few hundred thousand clones, over 65% seen only once; the top ten take about 3.4%. Input material: PBMCs or T cells enriched from blood (not recorded which). These TCRs come from a woman in her sixties or seventies who had recovered from COVID-19. CDR3s include the opening cysteine and the closing phenylalanine or tryptophan. The D gene is left open where the match is weak.

v_gene	j_gene	d_gene	CDR3aa
TRBV3-1/TRBV3-2	TRBJ2-3	TRBD2	CASSLSISGSNADTQYF
TRBV5-5	TRBJ2-7	TRBD1	CASSRALGQQYEQYF
TRBV5-4	TRBJ1-2	TRBD1	CASSVDRVGGYTF
TRBV7-9	TRBJ2-5	TRBD1	CASSFGDSHQETQYF
TRBV7-8	TRBJ2-1	TRBD1	CASSFGTGRSNEQFF
TRBV6-1	TRBJ2-2	TRBD2	CASSEANAGEAGELFF
TRBV7-2	TRBJ2-7	TRBD2	CASSLLAGGIYEQYF
TRBV7-9	TRBJ1-2	TRBD1	CASSLAGTGAHGYTF
TRBV5-1	TRBJ1-2	TRBD1	CASSLQGADYGYTF
TRBV2	TRBJ1-4	.	CASSEYVKLFF
TRBV29-1	TRBJ2-1	TRBD1	CSVTGTGSDEQFF
TRBV12-5	TRBJ2-5	TRBD2	CASGLVLAGEGETQYF
TRBV5-4	TRBJ1-1	.	CASSLAGHNTEAFF
TRBV2	TRBJ1-5	.	CASSLTGDSNQPQHF
TRBV3-1/TRBV3-2	TRBJ1-1	TRBD1	CASSHKTGGAMNTEAFF
TRBV6-5	TRBJ2-3	TRBD2	CASSRRTSYDTQYF
TRBV2	TRBJ1-6	.	CASSEESPSNNSPLHF
TRBV18	TRBJ1-5	TRBD1	CASSPPGQGGDQPQHF
TRBV5-6	TRBJ2-2	TRBD2	CASIGSPAGDTGELFF
TRBV27	TRBJ1-5	.	CASSVGGHSNQPQHF
TRBV2	TRBJ2-1	.	CASSESRDLFNEQFF